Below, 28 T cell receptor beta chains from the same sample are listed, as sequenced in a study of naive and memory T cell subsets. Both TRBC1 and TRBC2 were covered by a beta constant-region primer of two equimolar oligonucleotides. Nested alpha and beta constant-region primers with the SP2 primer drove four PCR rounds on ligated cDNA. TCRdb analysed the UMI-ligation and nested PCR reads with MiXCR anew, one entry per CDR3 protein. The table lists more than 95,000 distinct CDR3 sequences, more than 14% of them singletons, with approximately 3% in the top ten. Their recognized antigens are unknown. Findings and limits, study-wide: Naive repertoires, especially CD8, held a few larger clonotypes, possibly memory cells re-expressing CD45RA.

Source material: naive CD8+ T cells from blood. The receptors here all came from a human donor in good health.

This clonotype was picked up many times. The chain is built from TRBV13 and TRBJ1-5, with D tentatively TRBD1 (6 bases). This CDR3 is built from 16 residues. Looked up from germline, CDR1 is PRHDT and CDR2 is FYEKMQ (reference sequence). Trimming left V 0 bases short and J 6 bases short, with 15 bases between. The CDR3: CASSLGLRQVGQPQHF. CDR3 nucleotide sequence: TGTGCCAGCAGCTTAGGCCTGAGACAGGTCGGTCAGCCCCAGCATTTT.

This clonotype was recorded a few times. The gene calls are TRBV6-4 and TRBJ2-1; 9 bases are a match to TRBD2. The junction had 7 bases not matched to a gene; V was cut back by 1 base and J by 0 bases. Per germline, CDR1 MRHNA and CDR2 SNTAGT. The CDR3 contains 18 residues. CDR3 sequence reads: CASSDWTSANPSYNEQFF. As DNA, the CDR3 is TGTGCCAGCAGTGACTGGACTAGCGCTAATCCCTCCTACAATGAGCAGTTCTTC.

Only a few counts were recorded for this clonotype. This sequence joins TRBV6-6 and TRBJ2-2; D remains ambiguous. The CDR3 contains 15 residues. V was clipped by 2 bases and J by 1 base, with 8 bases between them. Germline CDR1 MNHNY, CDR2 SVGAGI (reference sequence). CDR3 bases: TGTGCCAGCAGTTACCCCATACTGAACACCGGGGAGCTGTTTTTT. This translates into CASSYPILNTGELFF.

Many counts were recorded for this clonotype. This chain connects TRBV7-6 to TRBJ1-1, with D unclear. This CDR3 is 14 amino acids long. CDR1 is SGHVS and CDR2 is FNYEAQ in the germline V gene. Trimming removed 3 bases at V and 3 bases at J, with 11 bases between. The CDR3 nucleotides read TGTGCCAGCAGCTTTAGACCGAGGGACACTGAAGCTTTCTTT. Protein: CASSFRPRDTEAFF. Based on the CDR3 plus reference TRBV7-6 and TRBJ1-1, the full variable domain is GAGVSQSPRYKVTKRGQDVALRCDPISGHVSLYWYRQALGQGPEFLTYFNYEAQQDKSGLPNDRFSAERPEGSISTLTIQRTEQRDSAMYRCASSFRPRDTEAFFGQGTRLTVV.

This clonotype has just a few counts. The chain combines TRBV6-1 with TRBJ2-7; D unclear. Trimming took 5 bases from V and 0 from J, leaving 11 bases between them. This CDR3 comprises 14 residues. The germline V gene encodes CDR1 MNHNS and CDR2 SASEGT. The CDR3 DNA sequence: TGTGCCAGCAGTTTTCGTTCCGTCTCCTACGAGCAGTACTTC. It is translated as CASSFRSVSYEQYF.

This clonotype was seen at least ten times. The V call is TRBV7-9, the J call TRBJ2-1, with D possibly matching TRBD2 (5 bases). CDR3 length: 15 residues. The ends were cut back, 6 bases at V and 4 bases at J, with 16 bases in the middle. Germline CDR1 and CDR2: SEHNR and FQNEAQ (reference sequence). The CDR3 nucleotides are TGTGCCAGCAGTTCCACTAGTCCCCCATACAATGAGCAGTTCTTC. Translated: CASSSTSPPYNEQFF.

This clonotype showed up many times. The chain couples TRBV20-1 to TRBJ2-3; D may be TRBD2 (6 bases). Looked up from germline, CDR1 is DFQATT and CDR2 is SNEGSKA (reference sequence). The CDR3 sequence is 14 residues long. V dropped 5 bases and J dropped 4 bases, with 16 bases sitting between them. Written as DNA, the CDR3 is TGCAGTGCTGCATCACGGGGGACGGCAGATACGCAGTATTTT. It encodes CSAASRGTADTQYF.

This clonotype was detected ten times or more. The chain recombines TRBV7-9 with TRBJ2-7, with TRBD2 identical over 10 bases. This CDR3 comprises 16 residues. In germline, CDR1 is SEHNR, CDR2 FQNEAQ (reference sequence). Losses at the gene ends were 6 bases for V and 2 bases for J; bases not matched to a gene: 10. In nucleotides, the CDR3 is TGTGCCAGCAGTTCCGATGGACTAGCGGCACCCTACGAGCAGTACTTC. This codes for CASSSDGLAAPYEQYF.

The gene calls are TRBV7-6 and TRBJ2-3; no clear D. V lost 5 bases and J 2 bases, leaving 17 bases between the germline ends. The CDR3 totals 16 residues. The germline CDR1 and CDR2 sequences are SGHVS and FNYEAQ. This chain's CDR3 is CASSARRVGVTDTQYF. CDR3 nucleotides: TGTGCCAGCAGCGCTAGACGGGTCGGAGTCACAGATACGCAGTATTTT. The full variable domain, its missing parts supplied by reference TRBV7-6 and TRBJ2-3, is GAGVSQSPRYKVTKRGQDVALRCDPISGHVSLYWYRQALGQGPEFLTYFNYEAQQDKSGLPNDRFSAERPEGSISTLTIQRTEQRDSAMYRCASSARRVGVTDTQYFGPGTRLTVL.

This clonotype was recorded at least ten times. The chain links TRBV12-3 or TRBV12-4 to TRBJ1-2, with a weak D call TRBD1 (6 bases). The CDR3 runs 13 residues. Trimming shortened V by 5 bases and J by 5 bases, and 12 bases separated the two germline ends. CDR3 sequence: CASSGTGAYGYTF. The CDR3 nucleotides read TGTGCCAGCAGTGGCACGGGGGCGTATGGCTACACCTTC.

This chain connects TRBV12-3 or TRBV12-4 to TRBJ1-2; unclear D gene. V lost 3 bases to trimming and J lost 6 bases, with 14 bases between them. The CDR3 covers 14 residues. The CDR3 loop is CASSLGSSSDGYTF. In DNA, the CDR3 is TGTGCCAGCAGTTTGGGGAGTAGTAGTGATGGCTACACCTTC.

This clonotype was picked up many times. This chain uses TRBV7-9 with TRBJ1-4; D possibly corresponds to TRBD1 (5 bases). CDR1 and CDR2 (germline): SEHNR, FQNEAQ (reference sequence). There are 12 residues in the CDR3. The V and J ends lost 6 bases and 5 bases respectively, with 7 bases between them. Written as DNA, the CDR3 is TGTGCCAGCAGATCAGGGAATGAAAAACTGTTTTTT. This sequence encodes CASRSGNEKLFF. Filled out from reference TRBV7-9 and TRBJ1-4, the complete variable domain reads DTGVSQNPRHKITKRGQNVTFRCDPISEHNRLYWYRQTLGQGPEFLTYFQNEAQLEKSRLLSDRFSAERPKGSFSTLEIQRTEQGDSAMYLCASRSGNEKLFFGSGTQLSVL.

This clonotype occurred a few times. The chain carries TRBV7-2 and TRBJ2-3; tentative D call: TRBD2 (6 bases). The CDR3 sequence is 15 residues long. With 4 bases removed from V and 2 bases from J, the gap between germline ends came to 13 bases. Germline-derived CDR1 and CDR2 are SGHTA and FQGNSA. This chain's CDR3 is CASSSSGSITDTQYF. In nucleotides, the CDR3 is TGTGCCAGCAGCTCGTCCGGGAGTATCACAGATACGCAGTATTTT.

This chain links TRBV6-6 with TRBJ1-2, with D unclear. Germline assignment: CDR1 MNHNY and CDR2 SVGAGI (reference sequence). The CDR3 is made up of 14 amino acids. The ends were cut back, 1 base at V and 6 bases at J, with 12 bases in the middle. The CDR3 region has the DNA TGTGCCAGCAGTTACTTAGGTGATCGCCATGGCTACACCTTC. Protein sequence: CASSYLGDRHGYTF.

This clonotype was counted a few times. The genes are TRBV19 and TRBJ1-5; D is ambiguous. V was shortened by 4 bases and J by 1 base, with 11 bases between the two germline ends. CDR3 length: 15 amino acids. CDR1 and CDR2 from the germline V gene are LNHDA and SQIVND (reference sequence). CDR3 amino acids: CASSRDDGSNQPQHF. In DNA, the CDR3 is TGTGCCAGTAGTAGGGATGACGGGAGCAATCAGCCCCAGCATTTT.

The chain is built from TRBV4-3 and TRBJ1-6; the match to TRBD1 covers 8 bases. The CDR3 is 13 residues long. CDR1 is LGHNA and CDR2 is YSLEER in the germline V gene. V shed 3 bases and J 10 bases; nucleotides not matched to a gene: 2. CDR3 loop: CASSQDRASPLHF. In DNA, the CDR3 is TGCGCCAGCAGCCAGGACAGGGCCTCACCCCTCCACTTT.

The CDR3, as DNA: TGCAGTGCTAACCGGGCCCCCGAGCAGTACTTC. Encoded protein: CSANRAPEQYF. The rearrangement joins TRBV20-1 to TRBJ2-7; D is unresolved. CDR3 length: 11 residues. V was shortened by 4 bases and J by 6 bases, with 10 bases between the two germline ends. Germline V lookup: CDR1 DFQATT, CDR2 SNEGSKA (reference sequence).

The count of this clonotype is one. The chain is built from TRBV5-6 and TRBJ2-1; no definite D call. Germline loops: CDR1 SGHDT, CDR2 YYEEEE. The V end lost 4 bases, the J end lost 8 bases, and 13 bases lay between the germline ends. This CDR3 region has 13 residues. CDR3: CASSGWTNDEQFF. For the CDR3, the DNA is TGTGCCAGCAGCGGGTGGACGAACGATGAGCAGTTCTTC.

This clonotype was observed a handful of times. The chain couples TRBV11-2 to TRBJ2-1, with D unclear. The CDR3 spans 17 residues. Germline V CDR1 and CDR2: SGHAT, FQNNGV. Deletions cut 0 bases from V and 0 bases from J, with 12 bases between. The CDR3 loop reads CASSLDDELSSYNEQFF. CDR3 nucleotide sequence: TGTGCCAGCAGCTTAGATGATGAACTTAGCTCCTACAATGAGCAGTTCTTC.

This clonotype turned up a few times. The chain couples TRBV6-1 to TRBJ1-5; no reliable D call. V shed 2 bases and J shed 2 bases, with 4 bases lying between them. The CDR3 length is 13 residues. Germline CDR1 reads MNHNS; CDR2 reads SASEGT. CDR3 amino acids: CASSESGNQPQHF. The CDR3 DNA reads TGTGCCAGCAGTGAATCCGGCAATCAGCCCCAGCATTTT.

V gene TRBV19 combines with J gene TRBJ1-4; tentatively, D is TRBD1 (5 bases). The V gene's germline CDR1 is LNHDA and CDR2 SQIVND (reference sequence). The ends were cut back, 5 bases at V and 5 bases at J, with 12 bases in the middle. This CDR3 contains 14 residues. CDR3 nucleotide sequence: TGTGCCAGTAGTCCTCGACGGGGGAATGAAAAACTGTTTTTT. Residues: CASSPRRGNEKLFF.

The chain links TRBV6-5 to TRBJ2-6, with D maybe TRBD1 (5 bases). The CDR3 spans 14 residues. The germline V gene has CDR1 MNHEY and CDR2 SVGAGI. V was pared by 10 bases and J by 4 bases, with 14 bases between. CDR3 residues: CATWAGSGANVLTF. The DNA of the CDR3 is TGTGCCACCTGGGCAGGGTCAGGGGCCAACGTCCTGACTTTC.

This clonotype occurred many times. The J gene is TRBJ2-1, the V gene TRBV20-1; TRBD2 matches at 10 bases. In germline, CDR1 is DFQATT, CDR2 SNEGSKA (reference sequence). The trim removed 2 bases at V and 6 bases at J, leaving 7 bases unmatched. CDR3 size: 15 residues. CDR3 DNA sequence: TGCAGTGCTAGACCTCGGGGACTAGCGCTCAATGAGCAGTTCTTC. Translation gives CSARPRGLALNEQFF.

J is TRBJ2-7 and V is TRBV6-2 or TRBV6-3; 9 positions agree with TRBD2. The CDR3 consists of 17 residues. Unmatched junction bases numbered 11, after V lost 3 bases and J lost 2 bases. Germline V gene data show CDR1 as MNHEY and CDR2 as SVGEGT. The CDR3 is CASSYTATSGYPYEQYF. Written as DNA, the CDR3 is TGTGCCAGCAGTTATACCGCAACTAGCGGGTACCCCTACGAGCAGTACTTC.

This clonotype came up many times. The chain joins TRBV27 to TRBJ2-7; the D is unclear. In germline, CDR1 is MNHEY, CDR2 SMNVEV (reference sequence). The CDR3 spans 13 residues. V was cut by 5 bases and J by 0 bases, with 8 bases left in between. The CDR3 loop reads CASSMGLSYEQYF. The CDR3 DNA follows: TGTGCCAGCAGTATGGGCCTCTCCTACGAGCAGTACTTC.

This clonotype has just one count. The CDR3: CASSQDWGTAGPVRGYTF. CDR3 DNA sequence: TGCGCCAGCAGCCAAGACTGGGGTACCGCGGGTCCTGTTCGAGGCTACACCTTC. The gene calls are TRBV4-3 and TRBJ1-2, with D uncertain. The length of the CDR3 is 18 residues. In germline, CDR1 is LGHNA, CDR2 YSLEER. With 0 bases removed from V and 8 bases from J, the gap between germline ends came to 25 bases.

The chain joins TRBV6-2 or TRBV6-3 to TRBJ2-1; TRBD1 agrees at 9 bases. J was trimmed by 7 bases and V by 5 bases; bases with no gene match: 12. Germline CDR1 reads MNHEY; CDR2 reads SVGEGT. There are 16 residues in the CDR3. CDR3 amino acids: CASSPYSGTGRNEQFF. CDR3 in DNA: TGTGCCAGCAGTCCCTATTCCGGGACAGGGCGGAATGAGCAGTTCTTC.

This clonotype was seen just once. CDR3 in DNA: TGTGCCAGCAGCTTAGTCGTAGCGGGAGGGGGCAATGAGCAGTTCTTC. Residues: CASSLVVAGGGNEQFF. The V gene is TRBV7-2, the J gene TRBJ2-1, with 11 bases lining up with TRBD2. This CDR3 has 16 residues. With V trimmed by 1 base and J by 6 bases, 5 bases remained unmatched. Germline lookup yields CDR1 SGHTA and CDR2 FQGNSA. Together with reference TRBV7-2 and TRBJ2-1, the CDR3 gives the full variable domain: GAGVSQSPSNKVTEKGKDVELRCDPISGHTALYWYRQSLGQGLEFLIYFQGNSAPDKSGLPSDRFSAERTGGSVSTLTIQRTQQEDSAVYLCASSLVVAGGGNEQFFGPGTRLTVL.